This TCR beta chain was sequenced during a study of CD8+CD57+ T cells in acquired aplastic anemia. About the study: When averaged, DNA from sorted CD4+ and CD8+ cells came to around 3.4 ug. General observations from the study: Overlap between patients and controls comprised just under 30 CD8+ CDR3 sequences.

For CDR3 and TCR beta VDJ profiling, genomic DNA was the template used. TCRdb passed the reads through MiXCR, listing each CDR3 protein once. The repertoire holds some 150,000 distinct CDR3 sequences, with 45% to 55% as singletons. The sample holds many counts of this clonotype. Its target is not known. Germline V gives CDR1 SGHTA, CDR2 FQGTGA. The CDR3 loop spans 16 amino acids. The J segment lost 0 bases and the V segment lost 5 bases, leaving 6 bases of the junction unmatched. Before being chosen for sequencing, patients had shown CD8+CD57+ cell expansion by flow cytometry. The chain recombines TRBV7-3 with TRBJ2-2; 7 bases match TRBD1. The receptor comes from a human donor with aplastic anemia. Sequenced input: sorted CD4+, CD8+, or CD8+CD57+ T cells (not recorded which) from PBMCs. The CDR3 coding sequence is TGTGCCAGCAGCCGCCTGGGGACAGCGAACACCGGGGAGCTGTTTTTT. Protein: CASSRLGTANTGELFF. Full variable domain (rest looked up from reference TRBV7-3 and TRBJ2-2): GAGVSQTPSNKVTEKGKYVELRCDPISGHTALYWYRQSLGQGPEFLIYFQGTGAADDSGLPNDRFFAVRPEGSVSTLKIQRTERGDSAVYLCASSRLGTANTGELFFGEGSRLTVL.